This TCR beta chain is from a study of vaccination and CD4 T cells after COVID-19. Across the study: The post-vaccine samples came a median approximately 73 days after dose two (range 14 to 241).

V was shortened by 7 bases and J by 2 bases, with 11 bases between the two germline ends. This CDR3 comprises 13 residues. From germline, CDR1 is SNHLY and CDR2 FYNNEI. TCRdb ran MiXCR on the PCR reads and lists one entry per CDR3 protein. The sample holds around 26,000 distinct CDR3 sequences; 45% to 55% are singletons and the top ten take roughly 5%. Sample time point: late sampling 161 to 241 days after vaccination in a few convalescent patients. The material was CD4+ T cells from blood, obtained about 7 months after SARS-CoV-2 vaccination. This rearrangement joins TRBV2 to TRBJ2-5, with D unresolved. The receptor was derived from a human donor who had recovered from COVID-19. The CDR3 spells CASTATQQETQYF. In DNA form, the CDR3 reads TGTGCCAGCACAGCGACACAGCAAGAGACCCAGTACTTC.